This TCR beta chain was sequenced for a study of T cells in localized non-small cell lung cancer (dated by TCRdb to the early 2020s). Concerning the study at large: Comparing tumors with uninvolved tumor-adjacent lungs, the study looked at the T cell repertoires of 200 to 250 patients with early-stage NSCLC. The cohort consisted of 200 to 300 treatment-naive NSCLC patients whose localized lung tumors had been resected. A mean age of around 66 years was recorded for the NSCLC patients, of whom 129 were male and about a hundred were female.

The CDR3 runs 17 amino acids, cysteine and phenylalanine included. Left in the record is the CDR3 DNA by itself, 51 bases read in frame from the first base. In the germline V gene, CDR1 corresponds to LGHNA and CDR2 to YNFKEQ. The V end gives up 0 bases and the J end 7 bases, leaving 10 bases in the junction not matched to a gene. For this clone: Its antigen remains undetermined. No base qualities exist here, and no much larger clone lies one base off it.

The research as a whole found: Because the study design was exploratory, TCR variables were selected using unadjusted p-values without false-discovery rate correction. Uninvolved tumor-adjacent lung showed the highest T cell clonality, higher than tumor, which suggests more focused antigenic responses in the uninvolved tumor-adjacent lung. A median of around 60 of the top 100 tumor clones turned up in the paired uninvolved adjacent lung, and roughly 28 of those clones also ranked among the top 100 of that same adjacent lung. Multi-region tumor sequencing was not performed, so intratumor heterogeneity could not be excluded. Higher blood T cell density associated with longer overall survival, while higher adjacent-lung clonality associated with shorter survival.

At diagnosis, tumor, uninvolved tumor-adjacent lung and peripheral blood were collected and then preserved as a mix of FFPE and fresh-frozen material. For TCR repertoire profiling, blood samples were analyzed in the form of peripheral blood mononuclear cells. The immunoSEQ Assay was used to sequence TCR beta CDR3 regions from DNA. The original pipeline was this. To compute T cell density, TCR beta template counts were normalized to usable DNA, which was estimated by amplifying housekeeping genes. Richness was estimated using the preseqR package, with extrapolation to 400,000 templates for PBMC samples and to 120,000 templates for tissue samples. Clonality was taken to be one minus Pielou's evenness. To identify tissue-enriched TCRs, differential abundance testing was run on productive amino-acid clonotypes with a minimum total count of 5 and an alpha of 0.1. The Jaccard Index and the Morisita Overlap Index were used to quantify repertoire overlap between compartments. GLIPH clustered TCR beta CDR3s with public tetramer-defined viral CDR3s; viral motifs required at least three viral sequences plus V-gene enrichment. In TCRdb, the immuneACCESS table is reduced to in-frame sequences with V and J assigned. These tables do not hold every clone; where another copy was compared, an unresolved V gene accounts for under half, and the others remain unexplained. V, J and clone size are taken as reported in that table, and D and trimming were inferred from the DNA itself. This sample gives 25,000 to 30,000 clones in total; approximately 89% of them show up just once. The ten largest clones take up around 30% of the sample.

The material sequenced was peripheral blood, taken before any cancer treatment. The chain employs TRBV4-2 and TRBJ2-1, and TRBD2 matches 9 of the central bases. This TCR was recovered from an older female donor with stage I lung adenocarcinoma. Here is the DNA: TGTGCCAGCAGCCAAGATCTCGCTAGCGGGAAGTTGAATGAGCAGTTCTTC. Translated, it gives CASSQDLASGKLNEQFF.